Sequencing of this TCR beta chain was carried out in a study of lymphopenia after photon versus proton radiotherapy. Points from the study as a whole: Relative stability marked proton patients; photon patients lost diversity and naive cells. A bigger post-nadir fall in TCR diversity correlated inversely with survival time in deceased patients. Authors raise, but do not show, better survival with proton therapy. After lymphocyte nadir, photon-treated repertoires showed oligoclonal expansion, especially CD8+ Temra.

On this clone: The target antigen is unknown.

The J segment lost 5 bases and the V segment lost 7 bases, leaving 5 bases of the junction unmatched. The germline V gene has CDR1 SGHRS and CDR2 YFSETQ. The CDR3 covers 14 residues. Assay used: immunoSEQ multiplex PCR; TCRdb lists only in-frame clones, some missing. The table lists about 62,000 clones, about 85% of them singletons. The clonotype originates from a man aged 80 or over with esophageal cancer. V is TRBV5-1 and J is TRBJ2-1, with TRBD2 matching 11 bases. Sequenced material: peripheral blood, taken from a patient treated with proton-based radiotherapy. The CDR3 region is CASAVTSGNNEQFF. In nucleotides, the CDR3 is TGCGCCAGCGCAGTGACTAGCGGGAACAATGAGCAGTTCTTC.